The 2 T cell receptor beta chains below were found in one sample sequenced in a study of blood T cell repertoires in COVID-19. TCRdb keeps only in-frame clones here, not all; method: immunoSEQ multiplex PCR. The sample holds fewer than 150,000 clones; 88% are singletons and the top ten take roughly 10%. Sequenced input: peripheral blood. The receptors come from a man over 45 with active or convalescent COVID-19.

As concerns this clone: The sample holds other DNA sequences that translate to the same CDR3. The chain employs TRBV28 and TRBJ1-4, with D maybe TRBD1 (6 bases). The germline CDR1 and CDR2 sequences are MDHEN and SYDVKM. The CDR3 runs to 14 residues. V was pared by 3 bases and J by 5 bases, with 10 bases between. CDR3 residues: CASSLDSVNEKLFF. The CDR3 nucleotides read TGTGCCAGCAGTTTGGACAGTGTGAATGAAAAACTGTTTTTT.

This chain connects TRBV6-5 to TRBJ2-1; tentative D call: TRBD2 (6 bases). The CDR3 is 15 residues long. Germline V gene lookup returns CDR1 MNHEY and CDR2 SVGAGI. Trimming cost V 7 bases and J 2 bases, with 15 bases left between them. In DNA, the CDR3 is TGTGCCAGCACCCTCGGCGGGGCTCCCTACAATGAGCAGTTCTTC. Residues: CASTLGGAPYNEQFF.